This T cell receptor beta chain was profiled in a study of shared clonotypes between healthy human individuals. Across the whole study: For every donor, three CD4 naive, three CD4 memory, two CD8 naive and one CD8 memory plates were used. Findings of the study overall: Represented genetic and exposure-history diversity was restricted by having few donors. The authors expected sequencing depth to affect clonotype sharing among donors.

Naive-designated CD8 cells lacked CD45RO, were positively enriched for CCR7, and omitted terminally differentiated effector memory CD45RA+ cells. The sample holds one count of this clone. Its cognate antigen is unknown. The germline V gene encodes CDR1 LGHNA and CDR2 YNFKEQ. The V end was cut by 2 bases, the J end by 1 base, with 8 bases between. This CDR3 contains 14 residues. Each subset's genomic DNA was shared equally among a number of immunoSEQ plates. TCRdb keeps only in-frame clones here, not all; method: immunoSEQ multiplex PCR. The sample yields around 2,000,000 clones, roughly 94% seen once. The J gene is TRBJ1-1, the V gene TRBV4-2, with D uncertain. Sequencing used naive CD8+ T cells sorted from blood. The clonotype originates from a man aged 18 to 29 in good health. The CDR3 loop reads CASSQQWENTEAFF. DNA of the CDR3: TGTGCCAGCAGCCAACAGTGGGAGAACACTGAAGCTTTCTTT.